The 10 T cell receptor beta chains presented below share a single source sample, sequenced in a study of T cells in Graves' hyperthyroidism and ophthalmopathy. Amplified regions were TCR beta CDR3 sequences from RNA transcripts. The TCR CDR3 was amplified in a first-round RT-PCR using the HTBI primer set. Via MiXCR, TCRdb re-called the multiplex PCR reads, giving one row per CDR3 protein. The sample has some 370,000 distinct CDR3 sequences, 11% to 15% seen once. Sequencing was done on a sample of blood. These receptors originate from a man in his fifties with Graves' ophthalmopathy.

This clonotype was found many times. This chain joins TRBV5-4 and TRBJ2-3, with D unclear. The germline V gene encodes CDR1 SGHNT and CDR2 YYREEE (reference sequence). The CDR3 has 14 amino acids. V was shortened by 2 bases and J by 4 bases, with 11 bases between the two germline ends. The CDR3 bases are TGTGCCAGCAGCTTCCGCCAATGGGCAGATACGCAGTATTTT. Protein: CASSFRQWADTQYF.

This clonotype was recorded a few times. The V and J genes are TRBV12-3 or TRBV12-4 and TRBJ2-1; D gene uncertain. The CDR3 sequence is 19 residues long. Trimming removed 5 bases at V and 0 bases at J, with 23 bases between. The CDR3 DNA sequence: TGTGCCAGCAGTCCCCGTCTCGGCTTGGATGGAAGCTCCTACAATGAGCAGTTCTTC. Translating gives CASSPRLGLDGSSYNEQFF.

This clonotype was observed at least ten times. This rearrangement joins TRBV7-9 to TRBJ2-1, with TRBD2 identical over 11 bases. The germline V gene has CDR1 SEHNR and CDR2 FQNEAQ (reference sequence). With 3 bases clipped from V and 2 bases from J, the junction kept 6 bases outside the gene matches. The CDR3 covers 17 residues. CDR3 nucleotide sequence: TGTGCCAGCAGCTTCCCGACTAGCGGGAAAACCTACAATGAGCAGTTCTTC. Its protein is CASSFPTSGKTYNEQFF.

CDR3 coding DNA: TGTGCCAGCAGCCAAGTGGCAGGGTTACGGACTGAAGCTTTCTTT. This gives the protein CASSQVAGLRTEAFF. The rearrangement joins TRBV14 to TRBJ1-1, with a tentative D call TRBD1 (5 bases). The CDR3 contains 15 residues. Trimming pared 1 base from V and 5 bases from J, leaving 14 bases between. Germline-derived CDR1 and CDR2 are SGHDN and FVKESK.

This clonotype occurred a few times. CDR3 nucleotides: TGTGCCACCAGGCGCTTGGCCAGGACAAACACAGATACGCAGTATTTT. Its translation is CATRRLARTNTDTQYF. The rearrangement joins TRBV10-3 to TRBJ2-3; D is perhaps TRBD1 (5 bases). The V gene's germline CDR1 is ENHRY and CDR2 SYGVKD. This CDR3 has 16 amino acids. V was cut by 10 bases and J by 2 bases, with 22 bases left in between.

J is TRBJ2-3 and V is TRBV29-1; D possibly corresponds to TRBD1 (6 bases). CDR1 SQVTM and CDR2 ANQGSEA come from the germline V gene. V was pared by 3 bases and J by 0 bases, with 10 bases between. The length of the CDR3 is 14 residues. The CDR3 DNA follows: TGCAGCGTTGATCAGGGGTGGAGCACAGATACGCAGTATTTT. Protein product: CSVDQGWSTDTQYF.

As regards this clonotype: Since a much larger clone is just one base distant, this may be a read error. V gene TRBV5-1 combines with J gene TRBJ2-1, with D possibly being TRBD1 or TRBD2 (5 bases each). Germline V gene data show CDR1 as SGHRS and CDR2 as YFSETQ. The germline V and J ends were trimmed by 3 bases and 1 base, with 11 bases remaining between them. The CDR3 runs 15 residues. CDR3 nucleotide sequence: TGCGCCAGCAGCTCGGGTGGGACGTCCTACAATGAGCAGTTCTTC. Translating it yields CASSSGGTSYNEQFF.

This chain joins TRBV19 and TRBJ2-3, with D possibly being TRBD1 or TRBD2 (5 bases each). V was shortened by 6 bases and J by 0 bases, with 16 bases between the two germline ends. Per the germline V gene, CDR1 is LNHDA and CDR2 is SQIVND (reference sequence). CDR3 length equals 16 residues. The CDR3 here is CASRRTRGSSTDTQYF. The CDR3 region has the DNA TGTGCCAGTAGACGGACGAGGGGCTCTAGCACAGATACGCAGTATTTT.

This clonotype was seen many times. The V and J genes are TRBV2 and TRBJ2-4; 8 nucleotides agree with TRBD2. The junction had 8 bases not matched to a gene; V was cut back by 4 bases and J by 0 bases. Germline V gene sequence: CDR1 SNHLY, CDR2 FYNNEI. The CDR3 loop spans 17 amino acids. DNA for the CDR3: TGTGCCAGCAGTGCTCTAATAGCGGGACTAGCCAAAAACATTCAGTACTTC. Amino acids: CASSALIAGLAKNIQYF.

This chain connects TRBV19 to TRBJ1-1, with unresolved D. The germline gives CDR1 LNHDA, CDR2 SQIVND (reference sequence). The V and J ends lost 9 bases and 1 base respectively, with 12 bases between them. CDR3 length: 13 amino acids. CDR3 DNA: TGTGCCAGCTCAGACGGGTCGAACACTGAAGCTTTCTTT. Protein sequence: CASSDGSNTEAFF.